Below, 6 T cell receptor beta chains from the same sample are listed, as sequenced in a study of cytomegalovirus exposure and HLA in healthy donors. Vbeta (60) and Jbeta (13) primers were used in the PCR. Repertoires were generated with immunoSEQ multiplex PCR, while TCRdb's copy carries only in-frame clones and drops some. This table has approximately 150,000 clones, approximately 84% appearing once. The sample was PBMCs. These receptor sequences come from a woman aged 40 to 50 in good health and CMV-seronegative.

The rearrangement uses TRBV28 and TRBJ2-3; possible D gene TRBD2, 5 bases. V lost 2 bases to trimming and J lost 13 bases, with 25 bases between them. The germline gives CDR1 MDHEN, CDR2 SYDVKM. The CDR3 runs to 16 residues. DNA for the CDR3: TGTGCCAGCAGTTTACGACCGGCCACAGCGGTCCGCGAGGAGTATTTT. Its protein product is CASSLRPATAVREEYF. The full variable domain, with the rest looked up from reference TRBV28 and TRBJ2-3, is DVKVTQSSRYLVKRTGEKVFLECVQDMDHENMFWYRQDPGLGLRLIYFSYDVKMKEKGDIPEGYSVSREKKERFSLILESASTNQTSMYLCASSLRPATAVREEYFGPGTRLTVL.

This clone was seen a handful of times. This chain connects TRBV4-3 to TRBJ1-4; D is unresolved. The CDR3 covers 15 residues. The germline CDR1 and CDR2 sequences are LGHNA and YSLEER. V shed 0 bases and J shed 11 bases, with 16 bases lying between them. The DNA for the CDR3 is TGCGCCAGCAGCCAAGATACGCCCGGGAGGGATAAACTGTTTTTT. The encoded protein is CASSQDTPGRDKLFF.

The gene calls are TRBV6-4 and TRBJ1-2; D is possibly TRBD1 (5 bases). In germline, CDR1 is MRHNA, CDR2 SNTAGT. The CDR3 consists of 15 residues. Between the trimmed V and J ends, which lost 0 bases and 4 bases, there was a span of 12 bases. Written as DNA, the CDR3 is TGTGCCAGCAGTGACTCGGGGGGTGGCGGCTATGGCTACACCTTC. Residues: CASSDSGGGGYGYTF.

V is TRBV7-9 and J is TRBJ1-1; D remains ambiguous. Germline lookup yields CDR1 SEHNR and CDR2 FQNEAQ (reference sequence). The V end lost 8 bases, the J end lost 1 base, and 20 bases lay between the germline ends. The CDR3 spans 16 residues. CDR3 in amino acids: CASLRTGGNQNTEAFF. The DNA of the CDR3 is TGTGCCAGCCTCCGTACCGGAGGAAACCAGAACACTGAAGCTTTCTTT.

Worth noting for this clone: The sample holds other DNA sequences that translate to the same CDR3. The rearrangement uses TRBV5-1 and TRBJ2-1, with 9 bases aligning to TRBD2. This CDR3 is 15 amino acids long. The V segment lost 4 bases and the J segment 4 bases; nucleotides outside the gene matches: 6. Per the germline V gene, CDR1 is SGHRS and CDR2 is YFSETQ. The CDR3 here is CASSPTSGYYNEQFF. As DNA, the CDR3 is TGCGCCAGCAGCCCAACTAGCGGGTATTACAATGAGCAGTTCTTC.

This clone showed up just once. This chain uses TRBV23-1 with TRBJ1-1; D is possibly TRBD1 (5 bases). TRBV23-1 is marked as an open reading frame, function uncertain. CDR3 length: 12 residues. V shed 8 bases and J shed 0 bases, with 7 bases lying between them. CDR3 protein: CASAQVNTEAFF. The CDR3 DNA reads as TGCGCCAGCGCACAGGTGAACACTGAAGCTTTCTTT.